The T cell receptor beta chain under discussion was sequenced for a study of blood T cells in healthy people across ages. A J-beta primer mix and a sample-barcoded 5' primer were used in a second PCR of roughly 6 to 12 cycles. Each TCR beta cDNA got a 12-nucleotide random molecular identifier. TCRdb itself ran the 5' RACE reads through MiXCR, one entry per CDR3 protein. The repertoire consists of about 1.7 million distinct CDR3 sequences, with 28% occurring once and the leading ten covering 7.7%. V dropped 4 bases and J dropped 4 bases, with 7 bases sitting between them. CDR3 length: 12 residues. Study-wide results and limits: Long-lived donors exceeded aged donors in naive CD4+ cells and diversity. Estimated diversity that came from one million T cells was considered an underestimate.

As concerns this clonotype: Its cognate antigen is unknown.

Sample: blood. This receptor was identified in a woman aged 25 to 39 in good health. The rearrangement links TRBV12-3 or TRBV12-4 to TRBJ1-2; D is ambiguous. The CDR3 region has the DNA TGTGCCAGCAGTTCCGTAACCTATGGCTACACCTTC. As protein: CASSSVTYGYTF.